One and the same sample provided the 10 T cell receptor beta chains below, sequenced in a study of blood T cells in healthy people across ages. A sample-barcoded 5' primer and a J-beta primer mix were used in a second PCR of about 7 to 12 cycles. TCRdb ran MiXCR on the 5' RACE reads and lists one entry per CDR3 protein. The sample carries 1.5 million to 2 million distinct CDR3 sequences, 28% recorded once. Material for sequencing was blood. These TCRs come from a woman aged 30 to 39 in good health.

This clonotype was observed a handful of times. The genes are TRBV7-2 and TRBJ2-2, with 9 bases aligning to TRBD1. Germline V lookup: CDR1 SGHTA, CDR2 FQGNSA. The CDR3 totals 17 residues. V was clipped by 1 base and J by 5 bases; unmatched bases: 8. This chain's CDR3 is CASSLEGQGRRTGELFF. The DNA for the CDR3 is TGTGCCAGCAGCTTAGAAGGACAGGGGAGGCGAACCGGGGAGCTGTTTTTT.

For this clonotype: A junction end diverges from the germline sequence, so it may reflect a read error. The chain combines TRBV27 with TRBJ2-1; D is uncertain. The CDR3 spans 13 residues. Germline V gene lookup returns CDR1 MNHEY and CDR2 SMNVEV (reference sequence). The CDR3 coding sequence is TGTGCCAGCAGTCCCCCTCCTTACAATGAGCAGCTCTTC. Translating gives CASSPPPYNEQLF.

There are a few counts of this clonotype. The V call is TRBV5-1, the J call TRBJ2-3, with 12 bases aligning to TRBD2. V lost 0 bases to trimming and J lost 6 bases; unmatched junction nucleotides: 8. This CDR3 has 17 amino acids. The germline CDR1 and CDR2 sequences are SGHRS and YFSETQ. The CDR3 region is CASSLDGLAGPLDTQYF. The CDR3 region has the DNA TGCGCCAGCAGCTTGGACGGACTAGCGGGGCCTTTGGATACGCAGTATTTT.

In its sample, this clonotype was seen many times. The chain joins TRBV24-1 to TRBJ2-5; D gene ambiguous. Trimming left V 3 bases short and J 5 bases short, with 12 bases between. The germline CDR1 and CDR2 sequences are KGHDR and SFDVKD. The CDR3 extends over 14 amino acids. Written as DNA, the CDR3 is TGTGCCACCAGTGATGTTGGGGTTGAGGAGACCCAGTACTTC. Encoded protein: CATSDVGVEETQYF.

This clonotype was recorded a few times. The chain joins TRBV19 to TRBJ2-1, with 9 bases identical to TRBD2. Germline V gene data show CDR1 as LNHDA and CDR2 as SQIVND (reference sequence). This CDR3 spans 14 amino acids. J gave up 8 bases and V 7 bases, and 9 bases lay outside the gene matches. CDR3 coding DNA: TGTGCCAGTACCCCAGCGGGGGGCCCCGATGAGCAGTTCTTC. Residues: CASTPAGGPDEQFF.

V usage is TRBV4-3 and J usage is TRBJ1-1; maybe TRBD1 (5 bases). V was cut by 1 base and J by 8 bases, with 14 bases left in between. This CDR3 spans 14 amino acids. Germline V lookup: CDR1 LGHNA, CDR2 YSLEER. The chain's CDR3 is CASSQALQAGEAFF. The CDR3 DNA follows: TGCGCCAGCAGCCAAGCACTACAGGCCGGGGAAGCTTTCTTT.

This clonotype was counted a few times. The gene calls are TRBV20-1 and TRBJ1-1; the D gene is possibly TRBD1 (5 bases). CDR1 and CDR2 from the germline V gene are DFQATT and SNEGSKA (reference sequence). The CDR3 has 13 amino acids. The V end was cut by 2 bases, the J end by 3 bases, with 10 bases between. This chain's CDR3 is CSARTAGDTEAFF. In DNA, the CDR3 is TGCAGTGCTAGAACAGCGGGGGACACTGAAGCTTTCTTT.

A few counts support this clonotype. The chain combines TRBV29-1 with TRBJ1-2; D is uncertain. The ends were cut back, 1 base at V and 3 bases at J, with 9 bases in the middle. This CDR3 spans 13 amino acids. CDR1 and CDR2 (germline): SQVTM, ANQGSEA. Here the CDR3 reads CSVEAAADYGYTF. CDR3 nucleotide sequence: TGCAGCGTTGAAGCTGCGGCGGACTATGGCTACACCTTC.

About this clonotype: A junction boundary mismatches the germline segment, possibly from a read error. This chain links TRBV20-1 with TRBJ2-7, with TRBD2 identical over 7 bases. Germline CDR1 is DFQATT and CDR2 is SNEGSKA (reference sequence). The CDR3 totals 15 residues. CDR3 nucleotides: TGCAGTGCCAAGAAACCGGGACTACCACCCTACGGGCAGTACTTC. Its protein product is CSAKKPGLPPYGQYF.

V is TRBV10-3 and J is TRBJ2-3; TRBD2 aligns across 7 bases. Germline trimming cut 2 bases from V and 6 bases from J; bases unmatched to any gene: 8. The CDR3 is 15 residues long. The germline V gene encodes CDR1 ENHRY and CDR2 SYGVKD. The CDR3 is CAISEGSGKADTQYF. DNA of the CDR3: TGTGCCATCAGTGAGGGGAGCGGGAAAGCCGATACGCAGTATTTT.